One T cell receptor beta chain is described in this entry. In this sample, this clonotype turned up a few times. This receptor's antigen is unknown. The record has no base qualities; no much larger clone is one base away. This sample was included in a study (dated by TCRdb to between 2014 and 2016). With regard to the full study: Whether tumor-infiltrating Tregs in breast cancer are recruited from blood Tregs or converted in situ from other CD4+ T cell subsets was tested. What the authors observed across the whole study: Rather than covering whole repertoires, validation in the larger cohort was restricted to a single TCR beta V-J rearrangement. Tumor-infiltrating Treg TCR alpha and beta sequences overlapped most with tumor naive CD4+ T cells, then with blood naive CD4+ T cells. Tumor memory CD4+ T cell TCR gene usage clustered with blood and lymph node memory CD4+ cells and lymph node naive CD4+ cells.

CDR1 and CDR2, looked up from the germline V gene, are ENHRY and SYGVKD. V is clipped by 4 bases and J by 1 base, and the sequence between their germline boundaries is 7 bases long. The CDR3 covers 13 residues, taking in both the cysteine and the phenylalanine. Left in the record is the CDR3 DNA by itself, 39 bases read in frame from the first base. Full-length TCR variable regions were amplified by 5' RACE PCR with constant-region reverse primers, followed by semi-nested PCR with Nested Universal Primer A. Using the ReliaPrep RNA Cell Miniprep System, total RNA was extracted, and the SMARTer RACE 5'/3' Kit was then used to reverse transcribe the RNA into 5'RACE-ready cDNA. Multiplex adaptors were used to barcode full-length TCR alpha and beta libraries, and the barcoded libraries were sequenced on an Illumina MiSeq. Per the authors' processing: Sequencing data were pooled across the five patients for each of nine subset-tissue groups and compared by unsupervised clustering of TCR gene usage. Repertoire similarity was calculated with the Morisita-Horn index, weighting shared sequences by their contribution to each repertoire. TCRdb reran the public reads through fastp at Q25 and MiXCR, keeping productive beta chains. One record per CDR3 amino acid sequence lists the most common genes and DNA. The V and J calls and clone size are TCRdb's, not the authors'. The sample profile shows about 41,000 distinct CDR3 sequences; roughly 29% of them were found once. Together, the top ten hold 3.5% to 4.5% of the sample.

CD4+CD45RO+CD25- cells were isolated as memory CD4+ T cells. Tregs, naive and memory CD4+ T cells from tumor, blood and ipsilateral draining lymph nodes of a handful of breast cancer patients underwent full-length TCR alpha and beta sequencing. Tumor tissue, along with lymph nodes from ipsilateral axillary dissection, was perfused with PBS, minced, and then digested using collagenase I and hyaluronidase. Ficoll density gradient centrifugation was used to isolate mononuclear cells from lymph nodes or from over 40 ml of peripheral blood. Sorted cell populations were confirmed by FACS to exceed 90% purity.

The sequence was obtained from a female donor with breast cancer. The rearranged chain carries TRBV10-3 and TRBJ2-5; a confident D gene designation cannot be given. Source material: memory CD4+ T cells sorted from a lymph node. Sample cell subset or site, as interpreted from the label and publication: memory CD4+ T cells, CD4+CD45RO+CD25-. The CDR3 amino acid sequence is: CAISGPRQETQYF. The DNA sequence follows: TGTGCCATCAGTGGGCCTCGCCAAGAGACCCAGTACTTC.